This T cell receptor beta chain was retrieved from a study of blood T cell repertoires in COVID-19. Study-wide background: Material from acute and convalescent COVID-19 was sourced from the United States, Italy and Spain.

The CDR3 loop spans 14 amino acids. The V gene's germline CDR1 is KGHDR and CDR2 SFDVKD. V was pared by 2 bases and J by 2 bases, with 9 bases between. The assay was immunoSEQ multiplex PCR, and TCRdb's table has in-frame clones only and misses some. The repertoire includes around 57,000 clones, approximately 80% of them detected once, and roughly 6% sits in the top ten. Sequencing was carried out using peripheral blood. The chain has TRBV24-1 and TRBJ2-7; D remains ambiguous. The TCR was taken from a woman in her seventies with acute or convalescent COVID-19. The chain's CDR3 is CATSDYRFTYEQYF. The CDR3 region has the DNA TGTGCCACCAGTGATTATAGATTCACCTACGAGCAGTACTTC.